These 28 T cell receptor beta chains were sequenced from one sample in a study of CD4+ T cells in melanoma. This table comes from immunoSEQ multiplex PCR, and its TCRdb copy is limited to in-frame clones, with some not included. This table holds 8,000 to 10,000 clones, 60% to 85% found once. Sequencing input: cells from a culture (not recorded whether cultured in vitro). The receptor source for this set is a human donor with melanoma.

This clone was picked up one time. V is TRBV2 and J is TRBJ1-2; no definite D call. Trimming removed 6 bases at V and 4 bases at J, with 12 bases between. Germline CDR1 and CDR2: SNHLY and FYNNEI. The CDR3 covers 13 residues. The CDR3 reads CASRSDTSYGYTF. CDR3 nucleotide sequence: TGTGCCAGCAGAAGTGACACCTCCTATGGCTACACCTTC.

This sequence joins TRBV2 and TRBJ1-4; no clear D. This CDR3 is 14 amino acids long. CDR1 and CDR2 from the germline V gene are SNHLY and FYNNEI. Trimming left V 6 bases short and J 10 bases short, with 18 bases between. In nucleotides, the CDR3 is TGTGCCAGCAGAGGAGGATGGGCCTCTGGAAAACTGTTTTTT. This sequence encodes CASRGGWASGKLFF.

By frequency in the sample, this clone is medium-sized. The rearrangement joins TRBV18 to TRBJ2-2; 10 bases agree with TRBD2. In germline, CDR1 is KGHSH, CDR2 LQKENI. The ends lost 7 bases at V and 4 bases at J; junction bases unmatched: 6. This CDR3 spans 15 amino acids. For the CDR3, the DNA is TGTGCCAGCTACAGCGGGGGGGCCGGCACCGGGGAGCTGTTTTTT. This encodes CASYSGGAGTGELFF.

J is TRBJ2-5 and V is TRBV6-5; D not resolved. This CDR3 has 16 residues. Germline V gives CDR1 MNHEY, CDR2 SVGAGI. The germline V and J ends were trimmed by 0 bases and 2 bases, with 13 bases remaining between them. The CDR3 nucleotides read TGTGCCAGCAGTTACTCTCCGACTTTCGGACAAGAGACCCAGTACTTC. Amino acids: CASSYSPTFGQETQYF.

The chain recombines TRBV18 with TRBJ2-7; D might be TRBD2 (5 bases). The length of the CDR3 is 13 residues. From germline, CDR1 is KGHSH and CDR2 LQKENI. V was clipped by 6 bases and J by 0 bases, with 9 bases between them. CDR3 nucleotides: TGTGCCAGCTCGATTACTAGCTCCTACGAGCAGTACTTC. Translation gives CASSITSSYEQYF. Filled out from reference TRBV18 and TRBJ2-7, the complete variable domain reads NAGVMQNPRHLVRRRGQEARLRCSPMKGHSHVYWYRQLPEEGLKFMVYLQKENIIDESGMPKERFSAEFPKEGPSILRIQQVVRGDSAAYFCASSITSSYEQYFGPGTRLTVT.

The V call is TRBV18, the J call TRBJ2-7; D is possibly TRBD2 (6 bases). V lost 6 bases, J lost 4 bases, and 16 bases lay in between. The CDR3 totals 14 residues. CDR1 is KGHSH, CDR2 LQKENI, per germline. CDR3 amino acids: CASSDRLESYEQYF. CDR3 coding DNA: TGTGCCAGCTCCGATAGACTAGAATCGTACGAGCAGTACTTC.

The chain joins TRBV27 to TRBJ1-1, with D possibly being TRBD1 (6 bases). V shed 3 bases and J shed 3 bases, with 11 bases lying between them. The CDR3 has 14 amino acids. Germline CDR1 MNHEY, CDR2 SMNVEV (reference sequence). Here the CDR3 DNA reads TGTGCCAGCAGTTTTTCGTCAGGGGACACTGAAGCTTTCTTT. Translated, it gives CASSFSSGDTEAFF.

CDR3 nucleotides: TGCGCCAGCAGCTTGGGTGGGACAGGAGCCTACGAGCAGTACTTC. Translating gives CASSLGGTGAYEQYF. J is TRBJ2-7 and V is TRBV5-1, with TRBD1 identical over 8 bases. With V trimmed by 0 bases and J by 2 bases, 4 bases remained unmatched. The CDR3 is made up of 15 amino acids. Germline values: CDR1 SGHRS, CDR2 YFSETQ. The full variable domain, with the rest looked up from reference TRBV5-1 and TRBJ2-7, is KAGVTQTPRYLIKTRGQQVTLSCSPISGHRSVSWYQQTPGQGLQFLFEYFSETQRNKGNFPGRFSGRQFSNSRSEMNVSTLELGDSALYLCASSLGGTGAYEQYFGPGTRLTVT.

This chain uses TRBV2 with TRBJ2-5; D perhaps matches TRBD2 (6 bases). The germline V and J ends were trimmed by 7 bases and 1 base, with 13 bases remaining between them. The length of the CDR3 is 14 residues. Germline CDR1 is SNHLY and CDR2 is FYNNEI. The CDR3 bases are TGTGCCAGCAATCGGGGGTCAGGCCAAGAGACCCAGTACTTC. Residues: CASNRGSGQETQYF.

The gene calls are TRBV5-1 and TRBJ1-1, with D tentatively TRBD1 (5 bases). The CDR3 has 13 amino acids. From germline, CDR1 is SGHRS and CDR2 YFSETQ. The V end lost 2 bases, the J end lost 5 bases, and 10 bases lay between the germline ends. CDR3 sequence (DNA): TGCGCCAGCAGCTTTGGGGGTGGGACTGAAGCTTTCTTT. It encodes CASSFGGGTEAFF.

The CDR3 DNA is TGTGCCAGCAGTGGGGGGACAGGGGGAGCAACTAATGAAAAACTGTTTTTT. It encodes CASSGGTGGATNEKLFF. The rearrangement joins TRBV6-1 to TRBJ1-4; 11 bases line up with TRBD1. J was trimmed by 0 bases and V by 4 bases; bases with no gene match: 4. The germline gives CDR1 MNHNS, CDR2 SASEGT. CDR3 size: 17 residues.

With regard to this clone: At one of its ends the junction is not consistent with the germline gene, which may arise from a read error. This same CDR3 is encoded by further DNA sequences in the sample. This chain uses TRBV4-1 with TRBJ2-5; a weak D match, TRBD1 (6 bases). CDR3 size: 15 residues. CDR1 MGHRA and CDR2 YSYEKL come from the germline V gene. CDR3 region: CASSRRDKYQETQYF. CDR3 sequence (DNA): TGCGCCAGCAGCCGTAGGGACAAGTACCAAGAGACCCAATACTTC.

The chain employs TRBV18 and TRBJ2-4; D is unclear. This CDR3 has 12 residues. Germline V lookup: CDR1 KGHSH, CDR2 LQKENI. Trimming shortened V by 1 base and J by 8 bases, and 6 bases separated the two germline ends. CDR3: CASSPLADIQYF. CDR3 sequence (DNA): TGTGCCAGCTCACCACTAGCTGACATTCAGTACTTC.

V and J are TRBV18 and TRBJ1-5; D ambiguous. The CDR3 totals 16 residues. Trimming left V 5 bases short and J 7 bases short, with 21 bases between. The germline gives CDR1 KGHSH, CDR2 LQKENI. CDR3 region: CASSSTPGMLGQPQHF. As DNA, the CDR3 is TGTGCCAGCTCATCAACTCCGGGAATGCTTGGGCAGCCCCAGCATTTT.

V usage is TRBV6-5 and J usage is TRBJ2-7, with 7 bases identical to TRBD1. Germline assignment: CDR1 MNHEY and CDR2 SVGAGI. V dropped 5 bases and J dropped 3; count of bases not matched to a gene: 7. The CDR3 covers 14 residues. The CDR3 here is CASSRRGPVYEQYF. In nucleotides, the CDR3 is TGTGCCAGCAGTCGAAGGGGGCCCGTCTACGAGCAGTACTTC.

This chain links TRBV6-6 with TRBJ2-1, with 7 bases identical to TRBD2. Trimming cost V 6 bases and J 4 bases; bases outside gene matches: 9. The CDR3 consists of 15 residues. The germline gives CDR1 MNHNY, CDR2 SVGAGI (reference sequence). CDR3 in DNA: TGTGCCAGCAGACACGGACTAGGAGGGTACAATGAGCAGTTCTTC. Translated: CASRHGLGGYNEQFF.

The V gene is TRBV6-6, the J gene TRBJ1-4, with D perhaps matching TRBD1 (6 bases). The CDR3 consists of 14 residues. The germline V gene has CDR1 MNHNY and CDR2 SVGAGI (reference sequence). The V and J ends lost 6 bases and 0 bases respectively, with 8 bases between them. The CDR3 spells CASRDSTTNEKLFF. The CDR3 DNA follows: TGTGCCAGCAGGGACAGTACAACTAATGAAAAACTGTTTTTT.

This chain connects TRBV7-8 to TRBJ1-1; 8 bases line up with TRBD1. V gave up 8 bases and J gave up 5 bases; unmatched junction bases: 16. CDR1 is SGHVS and CDR2 is FQNEAQ in the germline V gene. This CDR3 is 16 amino acids long. CDR3 sequence reads: CASFAVDRRGRTEAFF. The CDR3 region has the DNA TGTGCCAGCTTCGCCGTAGACCGCAGGGGGCGGACTGAAGCTTTCTTT.

CDR3: CASSVYLGTVRSSYEQYF. CDR3 DNA: TGTGCCAGCAGTGTTTACCTGGGAACCGTAAGGAGCTCCTACGAGCAGTACTTC. The chain is built from TRBV2 and TRBJ2-7, with unresolved D. The CDR3 is 18 amino acids. Germline loops: CDR1 SNHLY, CDR2 FYNNEI. With 4 bases removed from V and 0 bases from J, the gap between germline ends came to 22 bases. Supplemented by reference TRBV2 and TRBJ2-7, the full variable domain reads EPEVTQTPSHQVTQMGQEVILRCVPISNHLYFYWYRQILGQKVEFLVSFYNNEISEKSEIFDDQFSVERPDGSNFTLKIRSTKLEDSAMYFCASSVYLGTVRSSYEQYFGPGTRLTVT.

The genes are TRBV18 and TRBJ2-5; D gene ambiguous. The CDR3 extends over 13 amino acids. Germline CDR1 is KGHSH and CDR2 is LQKENI. V was clipped by 1 base and J by 5 bases, with 8 bases between them. CDR3 in DNA: TGTGCCAGCTCACCACTTCCTTGGGAGACCCAGTACTTC. It specifies CASSPLPWETQYF.

The V gene is TRBV7-9, the J gene TRBJ1-1; the D is unclear. The CDR3 is 14 amino acids. In germline, CDR1 is SEHNR, CDR2 FQNEAQ (reference sequence). V gave up 0 bases and J gave up 1 base, with 6 bases separating them. The CDR3 coding sequence is TGTGCCAGCAGCTTAGCGACCGGGAACACTGAAGCTTTCTTT. Translation gives CASSLATGNTEAFF.

For the CDR3, the DNA is TGCGCCAGCAGCTTGTCGGGGGGCTACAATGAGCAGTTCTTC. This codes for CASSLSGGYNEQFF. V and J are TRBV5-1 and TRBJ2-1; TRBD2 matches 7 bases. After removal of 1 base from V and 3 bases from J, the junction contained 1 base not matched to a gene. This CDR3 is 14 amino acids long. Germline V lookup: CDR1 SGHRS, CDR2 YFSETQ.

CDR3 coding DNA: TGTGCCAGCAGCGTAGAACCCGTGGGGAATTGGGGGTATGGCTACACCTTC. This sequence encodes CASSVEPVGNWGYGYTF. The gene calls are TRBV9 and TRBJ1-2; possible D gene TRBD1, 5 bases. Trimming took 0 bases from V and 5 from J, leaving 20 bases between them. Germline CDR1 and CDR2: SGDLS and YYNGEE. The CDR3 spans 17 residues. The full variable domain, with the rest looked up from reference TRBV9 and TRBJ1-2, is DSGVTQTPKHLITATGQRVTLRCSPRSGDLSVYWYQQSLDQGLQFLIQYYNGEERAKGNILERFSAQQFPDLHSELNLSSLELGDSALYFCASSVEPVGNWGYGYTFGSGTRLTVV.

This clone has more than one count but fewer than ten. The chain carries TRBV7-9 and TRBJ1-5; no definite D call. Deletions cut 3 bases from V and 4 bases from J, with 7 bases between. Germline CDR1 SEHNR, CDR2 FQNEAQ (reference sequence). This CDR3 comprises 13 residues. In nucleotides, the CDR3 is TGTGCCAGCAGCTTGGAACTTAATCAGCCCCAGCATTTT. As protein: CASSLELNQPQHF. Looking up the rest from reference TRBV7-9 and TRBJ1-5 gives the full variable domain: DTGVSQNPRHKITKRGQNVTFRCDPISEHNRLYWYRQTLGQGPEFLTYFQNEAQLEKSRLLSDRFSAERPKGSFSTLEIQRTEQGDSAMYLCASSLELNQPQHFGDGTRLSIL.

V and J are TRBV5-8 and TRBJ1-2; TRBD1 aligns across 7 bases. The CDR3 is made up of 14 amino acids. Germline CDR1 SGHTS, CDR2 YDEGEE. Losses at the gene ends were 1 base for V and 3 bases for J; bases not matched to a gene: 3. The CDR3 region has the DNA TGTGCCAGCAGCTTGACAGGGGTAGACTATGGCTACACCTTC. Amino acid sequence: CASSLTGVDYGYTF.

CDR3 in DNA: TGTGCCAGCAGCTTGGGTAGCGGGGAAATCCCTACCGGGGAGCTGTTTTTT. Protein: CASSLGSGEIPTGELFF. The rearrangement uses TRBV5-6 and TRBJ2-2; 8 bases map to TRBD2. Trimming took 0 bases from V and 5 from J; bases not matched to a gene: 9. Germline CDR1 reads SGHDT; CDR2 reads YYEEEE. The CDR3 is made up of 17 amino acids.

V is TRBV2 and J is TRBJ1-5, with unresolved D. From germline, CDR1 is SNHLY and CDR2 FYNNEI. Trimming stripped 2 bases from V and 4 bases from J, with 21 bases between. The CDR3 extends over 18 amino acids. The CDR3 DNA reads as TGTGCCAGCAGTGAATTTGGGCATGGCTTGAGGGATAATCAGCCCCAGCATTTT. Its protein is CASSEFGHGLRDNQPQHF.

The CDR3 is CASSLYGAADTQYF. The CDR3 region has the DNA TGTGCCAGCAGTTTATATGGGGCGGCAGATACGCAGTATTTT. This chain connects TRBV27 to TRBJ2-3; perhaps TRBD1 as D (5 bases). Trimming removed 1 base at V and 4 bases at J, with 9 bases between. Germline V gene data show CDR1 as MNHEY and CDR2 as SMNVEV (reference sequence). The CDR3 consists of 14 residues.